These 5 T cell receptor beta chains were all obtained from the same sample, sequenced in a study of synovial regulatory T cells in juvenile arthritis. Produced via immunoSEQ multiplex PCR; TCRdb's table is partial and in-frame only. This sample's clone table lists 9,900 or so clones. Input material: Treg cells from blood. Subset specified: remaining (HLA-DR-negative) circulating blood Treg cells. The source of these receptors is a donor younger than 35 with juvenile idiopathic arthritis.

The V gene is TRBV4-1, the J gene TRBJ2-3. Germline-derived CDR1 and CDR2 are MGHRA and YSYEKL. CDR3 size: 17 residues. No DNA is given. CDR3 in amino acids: CASSQGKGTISTDTQYF.

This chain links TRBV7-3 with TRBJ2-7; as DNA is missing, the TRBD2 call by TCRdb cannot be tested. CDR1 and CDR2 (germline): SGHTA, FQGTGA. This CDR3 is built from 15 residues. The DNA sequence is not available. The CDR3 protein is CASSLEGYLLGEQYF.

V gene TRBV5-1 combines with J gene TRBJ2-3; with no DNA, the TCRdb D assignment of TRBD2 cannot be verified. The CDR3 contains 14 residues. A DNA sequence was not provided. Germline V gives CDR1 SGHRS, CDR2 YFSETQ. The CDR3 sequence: CASSGGGSTDTQYF. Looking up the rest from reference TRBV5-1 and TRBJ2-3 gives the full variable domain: KAGVTQTPRYLIKTRGQQVTLSCSPISGHRSVSWYQQTPGQGLQFLFEYFSETQRNKGNFPGRFSGRQFSNSRSEMNVSTLELGDSALYLCASSGGGSTDTQYFGPGTRLTVL.

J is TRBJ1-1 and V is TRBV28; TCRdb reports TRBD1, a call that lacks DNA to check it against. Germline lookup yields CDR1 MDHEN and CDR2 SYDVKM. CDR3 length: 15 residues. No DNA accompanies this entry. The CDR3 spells CASIIRAGVSTEAFF.

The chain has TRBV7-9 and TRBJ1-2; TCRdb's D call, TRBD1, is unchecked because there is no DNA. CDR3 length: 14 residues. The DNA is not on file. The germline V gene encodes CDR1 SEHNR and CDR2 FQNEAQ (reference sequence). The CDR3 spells CASSYRDWDYGYTF.